This T cell receptor (beta chain) was observed in a study of OX40 agonist ivuxolimab in advanced cancers. Per germline, CDR1 SGHNT and CDR2 YENEEA. V lost 6 bases and J lost 6, with 8 bases in between. CDR3 size: 12 residues. TCRdb's copy holds only in-frame clones and misses some; the assay was immunoSEQ multiplex PCR. In the table there are approximately 88,000 clones, roughly 84% of which are singletons. This specimen consisted of CD4+ or CD8+ T cells sorted from blood, obtained in a trial of the OX40 agonist ivuxolimab. This clonotype originated in an adult with an advanced solid tumor such as melanoma, head and neck, liver or kidney cancer. V is TRBV11-3 and J is TRBJ2-2, with D perhaps matching TRBD2 (5 bases). CDR3 nucleotide sequence: TGTGCCAGCAGTCCGAGGGCCGGGGAGCTGTTTTTT. Residues: CASSPRAGELFF. The full variable domain, completed using reference TRBV11-3 and TRBJ2-2, is EAGVVQSPRYKIIEKKQPVAFWCNPISGHNTLYWYLQNLGQGPELLIRYENEEAVDDSQLPKDRFSAERLKGVDSTLKIQPAELGDSAVYLCASSPRAGELFFGEGSRLTVL.